The T cell receptor (beta chain) described here comes from a study of graft-versus-host responses after intestinal transplantation (TCRdb year 2021). Broadly, across the study: The transplants that recipients received were multivisceral, liver-intestinal, or isolated intestinal. Alloreactive clones were identified by sequencing pre-transplant mixed lymphocyte reaction products and comparing these products with unstimulated pre-transplant donor and recipient T cells. Anti-thymocyte globulin induction was given to all recipients, followed by maintenance tacrolimus and steroids for around three years. Samples from a few later patients were sequenced in-house on an Illumina MiSeq with MiXCR processing rather than by the commercial service. Donor T cell macrochimerism was defined as a peak of at least 4% donor T cells among recipient peripheral blood mononuclear cells. A cohort of 20 to 25 intestinal transplant recipients, including one retransplant, was enrolled, and 3 patients lacking pretransplant specimens were excluded. After intestinal transplantation, graft-versus-host and host-versus-graft alloreactive T cell clones in the graft, circulation and bone marrow were tracked using bulk TCR-beta CDR3 sequencing.

Taken with the paper, the label for time point translates to: cells obtained before transplantation from donor or recipient. CD3+CD4+ and CD3+CD8+ populations were FACS-sorted from unstimulated pre-transplant donor and recipient cells taken from spleen or lymph nodes. The paper as a whole reports these results and caveats: Peak levels of circulating GvH clones were associated with declines in HvG clones early after transplant. Conclusions were limited by the relatively low number and heterogeneity of intestinal transplant patients. In the allografts of patients with donor T cell macrochimerism, GvH to HvG T cell clonal ratios were high. GvH clones were detected in recipient bone marrow, and some of these GvH clones were observed earlier in ileal mucosa or blood, consistent with an intestinal mucosal origin.

With regard to this clone: No antigen is known for it. Qualities for individual bases were not recorded, and no much larger clone is one base off.

The library was built by means of the immunoSEQ multiplex PCR assay. For most patients, genomic DNA was isolated with the Qiagen DNeasy Blood and Tissue Kit and sent frozen to Adaptive Biotechnologies for TCR sequencing. High-throughput TCR-beta CDR3 sequencing of genomic DNA from most patients was performed by Adaptive Biotechnologies. For the original study's pipeline: TCR sequencing data were retrieved from Adaptive's ImmunoSEQ software for roughly 17 patients, whereas a few other patients were processed with MiXCR and VDJtools. CD4 versus CD8 sorting errors were corrected by removing sequences found in both subsets at a frequency ratio below 5:1. CDR3 nucleotide sequences shared by donor and recipient were removed because the origin of these sequences could not be assigned. To count as alloreactive, a clone needed at least 2-fold expansion over unstimulated cells and a minimum CFSE-low frequency of 0.002% (template counts) or 0.001% (read counts). Clones detected in sequenced pre-transplant spleen, lymph node, or MLR CFSE-low populations of the donor or recipient were defined as mappable. The cumulative frequency of alloreactive clones was calculated as a percentage of all sequences, weighted by copy number. The table comes from immuneACCESS by way of TCRdb, which keeps in-frame sequences with V and J called. Part of the clones is missing from these tables; in studies checked, under half for an unresolved V gene and the rest for unknown reasons. D and trimming were read from the DNA, whereas the V and J calls and clone size are those reported in that table. The sample table records about 86,000 clones; over 80% of these occur just once. The top ten clonotypes cover 17% of the sample.

Reading from cysteine to phenylalanine, the CDR3 counts 15 amino acids. The CDR3 DNA has 45 bases and is translated from base 1. The germline V gene encodes CDR1 SEHNR and CDR2 FQNEAQ (reference sequence). Trimming removed 2 bases from V and 5 bases from J; the gene matches leave 6 bases unexplained. The input for sequencing was unstimulated CD8+ T cells sorted from spleen or lymph node cells, taken before intestinal transplant. The receptor chain draws on TRBV7-9 and TRBJ2-5; TRBD2 fits 9 bases in the junction. The TCR sequence derives from a human donor who received an intestinal transplant. The CDR3 region has the sequence CASSLLRGGWETQYF. Read as DNA, the sequence is TGTGCCAGCAGCTTATTGCGGGGGGGCTGGGAGACCCAGTACTTC.